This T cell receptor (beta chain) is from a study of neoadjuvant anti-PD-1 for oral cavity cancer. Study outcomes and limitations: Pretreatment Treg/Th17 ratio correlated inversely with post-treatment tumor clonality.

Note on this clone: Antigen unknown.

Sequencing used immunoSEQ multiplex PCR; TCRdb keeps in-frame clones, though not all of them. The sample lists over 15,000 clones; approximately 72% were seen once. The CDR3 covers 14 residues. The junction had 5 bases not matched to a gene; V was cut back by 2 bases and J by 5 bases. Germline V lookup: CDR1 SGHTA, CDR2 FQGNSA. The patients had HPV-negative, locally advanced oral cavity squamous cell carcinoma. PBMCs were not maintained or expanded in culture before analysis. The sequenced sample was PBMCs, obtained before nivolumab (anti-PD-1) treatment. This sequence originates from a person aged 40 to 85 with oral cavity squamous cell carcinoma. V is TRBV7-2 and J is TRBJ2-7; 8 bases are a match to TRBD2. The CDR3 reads CASSLSGSRNEQYF. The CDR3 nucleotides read TGTGCCAGCAGCTTAAGCGGGAGCAGGAACGAGCAGTACTTC.